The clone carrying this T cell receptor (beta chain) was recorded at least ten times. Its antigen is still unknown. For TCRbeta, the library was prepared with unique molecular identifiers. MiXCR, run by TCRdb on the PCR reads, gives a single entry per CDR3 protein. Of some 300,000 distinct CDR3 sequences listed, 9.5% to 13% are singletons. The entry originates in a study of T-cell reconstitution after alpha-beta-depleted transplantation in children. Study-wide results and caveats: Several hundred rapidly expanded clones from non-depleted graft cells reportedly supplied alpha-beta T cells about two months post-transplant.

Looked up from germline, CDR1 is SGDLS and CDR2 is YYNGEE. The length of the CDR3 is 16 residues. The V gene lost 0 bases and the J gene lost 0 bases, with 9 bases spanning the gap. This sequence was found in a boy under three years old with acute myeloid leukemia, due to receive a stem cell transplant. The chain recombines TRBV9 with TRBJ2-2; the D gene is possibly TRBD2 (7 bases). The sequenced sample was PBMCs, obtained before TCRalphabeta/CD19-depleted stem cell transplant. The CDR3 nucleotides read TGTGCCAGCAGCGTAGCGGGGGGCGCGAACACCGGGGAGCTGTTTTTT. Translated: CASSVAGGANTGELFF.